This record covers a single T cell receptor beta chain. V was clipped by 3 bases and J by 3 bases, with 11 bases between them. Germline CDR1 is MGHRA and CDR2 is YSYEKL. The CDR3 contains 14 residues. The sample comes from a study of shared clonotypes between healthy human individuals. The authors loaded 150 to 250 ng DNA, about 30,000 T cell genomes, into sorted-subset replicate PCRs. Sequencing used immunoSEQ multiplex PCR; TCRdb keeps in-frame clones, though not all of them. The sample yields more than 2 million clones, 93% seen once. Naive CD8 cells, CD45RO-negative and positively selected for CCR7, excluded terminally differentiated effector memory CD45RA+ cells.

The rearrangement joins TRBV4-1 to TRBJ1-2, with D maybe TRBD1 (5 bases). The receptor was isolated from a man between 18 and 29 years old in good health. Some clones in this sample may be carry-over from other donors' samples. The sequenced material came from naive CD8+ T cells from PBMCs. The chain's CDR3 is CASSQTGGDYGYTF. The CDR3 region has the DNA TGCGCCAGCAGCCAGACTGGGGGGGACTATGGCTACACCTTC.